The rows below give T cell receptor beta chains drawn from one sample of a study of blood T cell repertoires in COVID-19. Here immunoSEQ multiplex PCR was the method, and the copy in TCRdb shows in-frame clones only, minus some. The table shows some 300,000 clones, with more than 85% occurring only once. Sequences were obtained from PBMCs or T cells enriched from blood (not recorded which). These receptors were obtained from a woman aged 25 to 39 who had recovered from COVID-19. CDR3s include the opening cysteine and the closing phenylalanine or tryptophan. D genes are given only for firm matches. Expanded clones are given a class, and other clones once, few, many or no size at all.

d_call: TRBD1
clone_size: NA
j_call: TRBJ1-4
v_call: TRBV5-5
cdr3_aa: CASSWRQGEKLFF
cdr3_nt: TGTGCCAGCAGCTGGCGACAGGGGGAAAAACTGTTTTTT

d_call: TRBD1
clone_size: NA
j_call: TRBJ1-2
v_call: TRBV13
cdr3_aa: CASSLDQGDYGYTF
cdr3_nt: TGTGCCAGCAGCTTAGATCAGGGGGACTATGGCTACACCTTC

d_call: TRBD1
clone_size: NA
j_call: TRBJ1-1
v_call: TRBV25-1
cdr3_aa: CASSGIPGQGGIEAFF
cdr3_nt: TGTGCCAGCAGTGGCATCCCCGGACAGGGAGGTATTGAAGCTTTCTTT

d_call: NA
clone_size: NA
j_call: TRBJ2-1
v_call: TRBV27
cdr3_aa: CASSFTGRDNEQFF
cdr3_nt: TGTGCCAGCAGTTTTACAGGGCGTGACAATGAGCAGTTCTTC

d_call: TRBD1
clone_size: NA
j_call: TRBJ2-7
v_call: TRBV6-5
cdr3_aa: CASSKQGAQDYEQYF
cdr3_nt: TGTGCCAGCAGTAAACAGGGGGCGCAGGACTACGAGCAGTACTTC

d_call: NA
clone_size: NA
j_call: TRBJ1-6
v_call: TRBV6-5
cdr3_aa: CASSYTVNSPLHF
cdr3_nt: TGTGCCAGCAGTTATACAGTTAATTCACCCCTCCACTTT

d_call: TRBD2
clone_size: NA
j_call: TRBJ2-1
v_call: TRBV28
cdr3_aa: CASSLLAGSYNEQFF
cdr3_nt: TGTGCCAGCAGTTTACTAGCGGGCTCCTACAATGAGCAGTTCTTC

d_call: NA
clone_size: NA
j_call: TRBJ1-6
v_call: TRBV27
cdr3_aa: CASSLSNRGSYNSPLHF
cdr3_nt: TGTGCCAGCAGTTTAAGCAATAGGGGTTCCTATAATTCACCCCTCCACTTT

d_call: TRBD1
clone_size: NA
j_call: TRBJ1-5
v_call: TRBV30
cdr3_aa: CAWSGGGQGNQPQHF
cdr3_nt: TGTGCCTGGAGCGGTGGAGGACAGGGCAATCAGCCCCAGCATTTT

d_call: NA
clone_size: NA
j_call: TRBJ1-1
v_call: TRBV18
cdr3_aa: CASSPGQNLNTEAFF
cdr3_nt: TGTGCCAGCTCACCCGGACAGAACTTGAACACTGAAGCTTTCTTT

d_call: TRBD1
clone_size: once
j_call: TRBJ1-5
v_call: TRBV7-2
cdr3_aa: CASSLAGGANQPQHF
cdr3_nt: TGTGCCAGCAGCTTAGCAGGGGGCGCAAATCAGCCCCAGCATTTT

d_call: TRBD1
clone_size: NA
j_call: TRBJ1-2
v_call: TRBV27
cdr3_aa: CASRRGEGQVFFGGYTF
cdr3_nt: TGTGCCAGCAGGCGGGGTGAGGGACAGGTTTTTTTTGGTGGCTACACCTTC

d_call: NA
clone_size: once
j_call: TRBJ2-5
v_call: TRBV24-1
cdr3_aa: CATSDFGDRETQYF
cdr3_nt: TGTGCCACCAGTGATTTCGGGGATCGGGAGACCCAGTACTTC

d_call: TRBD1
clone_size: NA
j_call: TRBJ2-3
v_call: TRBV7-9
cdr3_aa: CASSFQGAALTDTQYF
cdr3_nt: TGTGCCAGCAGCTTTCAGGGGGCGGCTCTCACAGATACGCAGTATTTT

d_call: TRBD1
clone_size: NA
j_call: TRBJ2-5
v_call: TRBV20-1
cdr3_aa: CSASGQGQETQYF
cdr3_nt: TGCAGTGCTAGTGGACAGGGGCAAGAGACCCAGTACTTC

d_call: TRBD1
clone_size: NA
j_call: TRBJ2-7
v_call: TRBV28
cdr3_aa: CASSTDERGPSYEQYF
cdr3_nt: TGTGCCAGCAGCACCGACGAAAGGGGGCCATCCTACGAGCAGTACTTC

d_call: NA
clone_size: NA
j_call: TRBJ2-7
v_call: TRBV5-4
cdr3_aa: CASSPAPRSSYEQYF
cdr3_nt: TGTGCCAGCAGCCCCGCTCCGCGGTCGTCCTACGAGCAGTACTTC

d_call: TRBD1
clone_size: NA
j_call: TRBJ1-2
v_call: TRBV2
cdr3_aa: CASSVDRVYYGYTF
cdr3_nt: TGTGCCAGCAGTGTGGACAGGGTGTACTATGGCTACACCTTC

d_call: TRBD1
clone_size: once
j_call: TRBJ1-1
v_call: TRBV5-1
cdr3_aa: CASSVGTGRTEAFF
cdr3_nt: TGCGCCAGCAGCGTCGGGACAGGGCGAACTGAAGCTTTCTTT

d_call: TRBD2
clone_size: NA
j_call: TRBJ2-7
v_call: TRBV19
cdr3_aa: CASTRGRGICEQYF
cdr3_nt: TGTGCCAGTACCCGAGGGAGGGGAATCTGCGAGCAGTACTTC

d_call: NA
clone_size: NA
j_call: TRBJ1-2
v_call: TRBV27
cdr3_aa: CASSFRHQTGYTF
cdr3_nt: TGTGCCAGCAGTTTTCGACACCAAACCGGCTACACCTTC

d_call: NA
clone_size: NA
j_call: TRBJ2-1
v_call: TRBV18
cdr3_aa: CASSPSPAGNYNEQFF
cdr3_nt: TGTGCCAGCTCACCATCCCCCGCGGGTAACTACAATGAGCAGTTCTTC

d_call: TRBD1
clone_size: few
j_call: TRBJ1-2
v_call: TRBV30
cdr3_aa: CAWNSGTGYGYTF
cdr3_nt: TGTGCCTGGAACTCGGGGACAGGGTATGGCTACACCTTC

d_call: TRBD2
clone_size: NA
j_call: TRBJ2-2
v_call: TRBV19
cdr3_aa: CASSSSGGRAGELFF
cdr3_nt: TGTGCCAGTAGTAGTAGCGGGGGCCGGGCCGGGGAGCTGTTTTTT

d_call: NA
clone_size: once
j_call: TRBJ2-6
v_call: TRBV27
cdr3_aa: CASSLRGSAGANVLTF
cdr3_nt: TGTGCCAGCAGTTTAAGGGGGTCAGCTGGGGCCAACGTCCTGACTTTC

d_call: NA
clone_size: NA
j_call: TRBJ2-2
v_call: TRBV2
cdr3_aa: CASSGRPGTGELFF
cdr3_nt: TGTGCCAGCAGTGGCCGACCGGGCACCGGGGAGCTGTTTTTT

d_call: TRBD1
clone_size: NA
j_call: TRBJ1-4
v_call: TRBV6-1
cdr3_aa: CASRDRGEKLFF
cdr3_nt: TGTGCCAGCCGGGACAGGGGGGAAAAACTGTTTTTT

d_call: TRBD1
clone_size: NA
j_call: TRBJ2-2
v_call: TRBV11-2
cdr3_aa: CASRGQGDNTGELFF
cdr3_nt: TGTGCCAGCAGGGGACAGGGGGATAACACCGGGGAGCTGTTTTTT

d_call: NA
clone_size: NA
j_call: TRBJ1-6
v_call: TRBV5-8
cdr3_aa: CASSFQVSYNSPLHF
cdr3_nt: TGTGCCAGCAGCTTTCAGGTCTCCTATAATTCACCCCTCCACTTT

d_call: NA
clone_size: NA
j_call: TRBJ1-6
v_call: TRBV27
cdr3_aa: CASGPGRAGNSPLHF
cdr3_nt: TGTGCCAGCGGGCCCGGCAGGGCTGGGAATTCACCCCTCCACTTT

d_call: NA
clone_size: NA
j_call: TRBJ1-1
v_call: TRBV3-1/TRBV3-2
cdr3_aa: CASSQEFLRGFNTEAFF
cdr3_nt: TGTGCCAGCAGCCAAGAGTTCTTACGGGGGTTTAACACTGAAGCTTTCTTT

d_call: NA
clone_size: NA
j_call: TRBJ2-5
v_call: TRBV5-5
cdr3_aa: CASSLMTSFKTQYF
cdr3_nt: TGTGCCAGCAGCTTGATGACTAGTTTTAAGACCCAGTACTTC

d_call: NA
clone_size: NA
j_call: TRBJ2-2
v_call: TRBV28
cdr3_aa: CASQKQAVSTGELFF
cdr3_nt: TGTGCCAGCCAAAAACAGGCCGTGAGCACCGGGGAGCTGTTTTTT

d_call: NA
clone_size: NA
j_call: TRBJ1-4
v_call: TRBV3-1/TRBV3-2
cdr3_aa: CASSSTAINEKLFF
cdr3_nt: TGTGCCAGCAGCTCGACAGCGATTAATGAAAAACTGTTTTTT

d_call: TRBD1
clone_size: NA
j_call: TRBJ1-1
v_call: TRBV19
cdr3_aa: CASSAHYRGSNTEAFF
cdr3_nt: TGTGCCAGTAGCGCCCATTACAGGGGCTCGAACACTGAAGCTTTCTTT

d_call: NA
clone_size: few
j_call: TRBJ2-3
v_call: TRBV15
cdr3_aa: CATSSSTDTQYF
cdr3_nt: TGTGCCACCAGCAGCAGTACAGATACGCAGTATTTT

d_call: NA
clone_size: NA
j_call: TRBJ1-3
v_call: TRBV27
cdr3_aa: CASSFGGYSGNTIYF
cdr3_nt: TGTGCCAGCAGTTTCGGGGGGTACTCTGGAAACACCATATATTTT

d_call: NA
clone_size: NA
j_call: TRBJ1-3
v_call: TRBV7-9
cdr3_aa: CASSLDLPHSGNTIYF
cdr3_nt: TGTGCCAGCAGCTTAGACTTACCCCACTCTGGAAACACCATATATTTT

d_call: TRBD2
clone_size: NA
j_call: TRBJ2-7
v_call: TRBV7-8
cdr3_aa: CASSGQTSGGAGEQYF
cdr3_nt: TGTGCCAGCAGCGGCCAGACTAGCGGGGGGGCCGGCGAGCAGTACTTC

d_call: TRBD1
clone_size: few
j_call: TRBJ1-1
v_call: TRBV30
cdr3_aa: CAWSGGWRGTEAFF
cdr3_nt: TGTGCCTGGTCAGGGGGCTGGAGAGGGACTGAAGCTTTCTTT

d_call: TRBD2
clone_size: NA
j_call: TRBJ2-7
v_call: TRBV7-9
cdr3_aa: CASSYYPTSGGSYEQYF
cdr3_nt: TGTGCCAGCAGCTACTACCCGACTAGCGGGGGGTCCTACGAGCAGTACTTC

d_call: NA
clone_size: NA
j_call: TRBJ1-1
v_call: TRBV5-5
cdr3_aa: CASTRAGVTEAFF
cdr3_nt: TGTGCCAGCACCAGGGCAGGGGTGACTGAAGCTTTCTTT

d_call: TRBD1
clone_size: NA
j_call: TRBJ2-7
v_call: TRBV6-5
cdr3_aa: CASSFAEPQGVGEQYF
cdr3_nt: TGTGCCAGCAGTTTCGCGGAGCCCCAGGGGGTTGGCGAGCAGTACTTC

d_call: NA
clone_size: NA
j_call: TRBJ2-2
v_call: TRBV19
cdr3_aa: CASSIPRTGELFF
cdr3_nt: TGTGCCAGTAGTATACCCCGCACCGGGGAGCTGTTTTTT

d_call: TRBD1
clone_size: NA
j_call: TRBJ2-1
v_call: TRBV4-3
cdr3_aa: CASSQLPGQGNEQFF
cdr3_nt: TGCGCCAGCAGCCAATTGCCGGGACAGGGAAATGAGCAGTTCTTC

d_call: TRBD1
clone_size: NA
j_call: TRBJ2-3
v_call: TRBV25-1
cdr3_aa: CASSRGTDSTDTQYF
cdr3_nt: TGTGCCAGCAGCCGAGGGACAGATAGCACAGATACGCAGTATTTT

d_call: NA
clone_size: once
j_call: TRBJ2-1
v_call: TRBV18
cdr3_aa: CASSPRGTWSYNEQFF
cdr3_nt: TGTGCCAGCTCACCGCGAGGTACGTGGTCCTACAATGAGCAGTTCTTC

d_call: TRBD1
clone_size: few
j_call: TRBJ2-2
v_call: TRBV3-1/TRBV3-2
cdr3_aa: CASSYRGTGELFF
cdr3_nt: TGTGCCAGCAGTTACAGGGGCACCGGGGAGCTGTTTTTT

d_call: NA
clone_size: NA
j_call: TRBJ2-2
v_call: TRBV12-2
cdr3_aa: CASRLVYAGELFF
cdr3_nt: TGTGCAAGTCGCTTAGTTTATGCCGGGGAGCTGTTTTTT

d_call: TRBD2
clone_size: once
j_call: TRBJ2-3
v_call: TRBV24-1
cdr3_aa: CATSSSGRTDTQYF
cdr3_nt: TGTGCCACCAGTTCTAGCGGGCGCACAGATACGCAGTATTTT

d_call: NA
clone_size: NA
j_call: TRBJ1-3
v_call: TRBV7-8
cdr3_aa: CASSLGIQSGNTIYF
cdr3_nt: TGTGCCAGCAGCTTAGGAATACAGAGCGGAAACACCATATATTTT

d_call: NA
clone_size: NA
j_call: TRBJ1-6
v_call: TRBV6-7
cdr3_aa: CASSYEGAGGPLHF
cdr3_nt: TGTGCCAGCAGTTACGAAGGGGCCGGGGGACCCCTCCACTTT